This TCR beta chain was recorded in a study of T-cell memory formation after mild COVID-19. In the study overall: Clusters were largely donor specific.

Whole-study findings and limits: The CD4+ clones that contracted clustered mainly within CM and EM, and the CD8+ clones concentrated in EMRA. Memory from before infection featured some responding clones, which suggests cross-reactive memory joined.

5'RACE with constant-segment primers built TCRalpha and TCRbeta cDNA libraries with UMIs. TCRdb re-called the 5' RACE reads through MiXCR, storing one row per CDR3 protein. The table records roughly 450,000 distinct CDR3 sequences, approximately 18% of them present only once. This clonotype was seen ten or more times. Its antigen is not identified. Sequencing was done on a sample of PBMCs or a T cell subset sorted from them (not recorded which). The receptor comes from an adult woman who had mild COVID-19 (a few samples of this study predate the infection). Cell type and time point are not known.

The CDR3, as DNA: TGCGCCAGCAGCTTGGGCGGACAGGGAGGTTCTAACGAGCAGTACTTC. It encodes CASSLGGQGGSNEQYF. The chain employs TRBV5-1 and TRBJ2-7; TRBD1 agrees at 8 bases. Germline CDR1 reads SGHRS; CDR2 reads YFSETQ. This CDR3 contains 16 residues. After removal of 0 bases from V and 5 bases from J, the junction contained 10 bases not matched to a gene.